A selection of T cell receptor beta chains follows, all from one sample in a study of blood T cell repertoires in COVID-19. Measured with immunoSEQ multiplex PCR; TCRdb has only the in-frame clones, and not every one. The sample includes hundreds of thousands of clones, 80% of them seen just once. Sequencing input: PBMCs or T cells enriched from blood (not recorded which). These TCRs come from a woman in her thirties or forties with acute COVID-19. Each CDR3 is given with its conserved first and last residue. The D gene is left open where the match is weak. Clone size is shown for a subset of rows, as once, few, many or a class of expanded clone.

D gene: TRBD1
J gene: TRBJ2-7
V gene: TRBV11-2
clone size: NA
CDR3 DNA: TGTGCCAGCAGCCCCAAGGGGGCAGGGGGTTTCGCCTACGAGCAGTACTTC
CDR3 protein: CASSPKGAGGFAYEQYF

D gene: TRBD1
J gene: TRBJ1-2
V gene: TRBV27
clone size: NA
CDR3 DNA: TGTGCCAGCAACTCCGGAGGGGGCGCGTTTGGCTACACCTTC
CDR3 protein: CASNSGGGAFGYTF

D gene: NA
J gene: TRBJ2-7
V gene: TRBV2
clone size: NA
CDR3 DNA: TGTGCCAGCGGGGGGAGAATCTACGAGCAGTACTTC
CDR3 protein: CASGGRIYEQYF

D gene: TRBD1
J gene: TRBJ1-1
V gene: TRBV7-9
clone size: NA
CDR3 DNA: TGTGCCAGCAGCCGTCGGACAGGGGAGAACACTGAAGCTTTCTTT
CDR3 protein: CASSRRTGENTEAFF

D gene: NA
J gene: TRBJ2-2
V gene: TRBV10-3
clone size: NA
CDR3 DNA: TGTGCCATCAGACGGACAGAGAACACCGGGGAGCTGTTTTTT
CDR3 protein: CAIRRTENTGELFF

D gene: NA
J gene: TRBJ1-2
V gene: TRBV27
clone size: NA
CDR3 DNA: TGTGCCAGCAGTTTATCGGCGGGCGGAGGCTACACCTTC
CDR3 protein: CASSLSAGGGYTF

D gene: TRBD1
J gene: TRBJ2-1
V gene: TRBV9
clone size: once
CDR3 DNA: TGTGCCAGTTCCTCGGACAGGGGCTTCTACAATGAGCAGTTCTTC
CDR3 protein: CASSSDRGFYNEQFF

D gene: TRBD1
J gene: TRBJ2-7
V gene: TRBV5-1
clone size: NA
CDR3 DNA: TGCGCCAGCAGCTTAAAGACAGGGGGCCTCTACGAGCAGTACTTC
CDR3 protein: CASSLKTGGLYEQYF

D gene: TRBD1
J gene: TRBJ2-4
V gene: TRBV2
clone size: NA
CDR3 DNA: TGTGCCAGCAGTGTGGACAGGGGTCTAGCCAAAAACATTCAGTACTTC
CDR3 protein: CASSVDRGLAKNIQYF

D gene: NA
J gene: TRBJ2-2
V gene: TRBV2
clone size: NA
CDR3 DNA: TGTGCCAGCAATCCCCCCGAGACCGGGGAGCTGTTTTTT
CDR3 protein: CASNPPETGELFF

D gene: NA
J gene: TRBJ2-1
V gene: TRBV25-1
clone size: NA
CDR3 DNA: TGTGCCAGTACAGGGTACAATGAGCAGTTCTTC
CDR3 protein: CASTGYNEQFF

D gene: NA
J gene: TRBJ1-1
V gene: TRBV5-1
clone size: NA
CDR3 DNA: TGCGCCAGCAGCTTGGGCTTCGGGGGGCAGTACACTGAAGCTTTCTTT
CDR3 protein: CASSLGFGGQYTEAFF

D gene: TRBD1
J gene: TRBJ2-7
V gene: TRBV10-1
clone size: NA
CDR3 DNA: TGCGCCAGCAGTTGGGACAGCTCCTACGAGCAGTACTTC
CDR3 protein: CASSWDSSYEQYF

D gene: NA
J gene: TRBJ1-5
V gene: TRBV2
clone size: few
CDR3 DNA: TGTGCCAGCAGTTCCGAGAGTAGCAATCAGCCCCAGCATTTT
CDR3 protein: CASSSESSNQPQHF

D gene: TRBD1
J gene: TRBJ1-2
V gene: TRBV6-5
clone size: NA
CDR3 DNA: TGTGCCAGCAGTTACAACCAGGGGGGCTATGGCTACACCTTC
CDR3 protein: CASSYNQGGYGYTF

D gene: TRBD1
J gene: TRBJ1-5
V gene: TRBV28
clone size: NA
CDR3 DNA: TGTGCCAGCAGGCCACAGGGGGGAGCTTGGATAATGAATCAGCCCCAGCATTTT
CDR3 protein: CASRPQGGAWIMNQPQHF